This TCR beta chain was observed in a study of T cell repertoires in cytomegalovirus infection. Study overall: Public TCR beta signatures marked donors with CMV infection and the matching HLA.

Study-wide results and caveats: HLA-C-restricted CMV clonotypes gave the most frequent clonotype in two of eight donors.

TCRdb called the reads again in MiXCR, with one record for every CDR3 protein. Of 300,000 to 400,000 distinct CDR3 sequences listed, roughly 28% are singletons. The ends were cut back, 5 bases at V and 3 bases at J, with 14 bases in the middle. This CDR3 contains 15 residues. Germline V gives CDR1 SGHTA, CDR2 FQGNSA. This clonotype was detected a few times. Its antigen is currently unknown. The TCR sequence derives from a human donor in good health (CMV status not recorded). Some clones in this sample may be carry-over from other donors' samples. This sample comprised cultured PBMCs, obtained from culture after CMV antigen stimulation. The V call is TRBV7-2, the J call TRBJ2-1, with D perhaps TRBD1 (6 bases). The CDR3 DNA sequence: TGTGCCAGCAGCCCCTGGGGGCAATTCTACAATGAGCAGTTCTTC. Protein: CASSPWGQFYNEQFF.